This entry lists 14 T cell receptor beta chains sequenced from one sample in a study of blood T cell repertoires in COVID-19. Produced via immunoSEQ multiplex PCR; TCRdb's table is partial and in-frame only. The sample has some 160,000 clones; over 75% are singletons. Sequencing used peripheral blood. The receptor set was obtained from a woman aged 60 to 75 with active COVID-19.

The CDR3 region has the DNA TGCAGCGTTGATCCGGGGGGGACTGAAGCTTTCTTT. It is translated as CSVDPGGTEAFF. The V call is TRBV29-1, the J call TRBJ1-1; D possibly corresponds to TRBD1 (5 bases). Trimming took 3 bases from V and 5 from J, leaving 10 bases between them. This CDR3 has 12 amino acids. Per the germline V gene, CDR1 is SQVTM and CDR2 is ANQGSEA. Together with reference TRBV29-1 and TRBJ1-1, the CDR3 gives the full variable domain: SAVISQKPSRDICQRGTSLTIQCQVDSQVTMMFWYRQQPGQSLTLIATANQGSEATYESGFVIDKFPISRPNLTFSTLTVSNMSPEDSSIYLCSVDPGGTEAFFGQGTRLTVV.

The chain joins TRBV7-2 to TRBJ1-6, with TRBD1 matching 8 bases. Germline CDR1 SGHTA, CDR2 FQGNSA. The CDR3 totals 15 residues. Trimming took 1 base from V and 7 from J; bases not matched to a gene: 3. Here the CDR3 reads CASSLGTGWNSPLHF. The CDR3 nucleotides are TGTGCCAGCAGCTTAGGGACAGGGTGGAATTCACCCCTCCACTTT.

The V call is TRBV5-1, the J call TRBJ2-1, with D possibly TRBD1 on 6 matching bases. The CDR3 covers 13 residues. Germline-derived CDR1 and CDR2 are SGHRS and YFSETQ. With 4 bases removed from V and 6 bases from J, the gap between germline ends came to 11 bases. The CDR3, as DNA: TGCGCCAGCAGCCCCGGACAGCCCAATGAGCAGTTCTTC. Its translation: CASSPGQPNEQFF.

CDR3 DNA sequence: TGTGCCAGCAGCTTATCTCAGGGGGCGGGTGGCTACACCTTC. This encodes CASSLSQGAGGYTF. V usage is TRBV7-8 and J usage is TRBJ1-2, with 8 bases lining up with TRBD1. The V gene's germline CDR1 is SGHVS and CDR2 FQNEAQ. The V gene end was trimmed by 2 bases and the J gene end by 7 bases; junction bases not matched to a gene: 6. The CDR3 has 14 amino acids. The full variable domain, rest sourced from reference TRBV7-8 and TRBJ1-2, is GAGVSQSPRYKVAKRGQDVALRCDPISGHVSLFWYQQALGQGPEFLTYFQNEAQLDKSGLPSDRFFAERPEGSVSTLKIQRTQQEDSAVYLCASSLSQGAGGYTFGSGTRLTVV.

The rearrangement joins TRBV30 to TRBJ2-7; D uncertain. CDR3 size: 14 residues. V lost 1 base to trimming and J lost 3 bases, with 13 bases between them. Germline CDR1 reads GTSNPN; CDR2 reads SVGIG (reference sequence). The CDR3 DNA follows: TGTGCCTGGAGTGGATCCACTCCGGTCTACGAGCAGTACTTC. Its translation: CAWSGSTPVYEQYF.

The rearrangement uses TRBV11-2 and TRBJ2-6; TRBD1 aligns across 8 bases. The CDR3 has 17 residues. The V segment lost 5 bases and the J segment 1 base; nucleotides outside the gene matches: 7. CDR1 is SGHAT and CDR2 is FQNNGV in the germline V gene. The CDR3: CASSRAGGSSGANVLTF. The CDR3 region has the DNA TGTGCCAGCAGCCGAGCAGGGGGCTCTTCTGGGGCCAACGTCCTGACTTTC. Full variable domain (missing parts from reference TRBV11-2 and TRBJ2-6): EAGVAQSPRYKIIEKRQSVAFWCNPISGHATLYWYQQILGQGPKLLIQFQNNGVVDDSQLPKDRFSAERLKGVDSTLKIQPAKLEDSAVYLCASSRAGGSSGANVLTFGAGSRLTVL.

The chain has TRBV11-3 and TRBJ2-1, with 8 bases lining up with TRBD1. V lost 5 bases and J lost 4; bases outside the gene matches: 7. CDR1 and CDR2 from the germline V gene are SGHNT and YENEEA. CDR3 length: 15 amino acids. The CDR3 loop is CASSPRTGRYNEQFF. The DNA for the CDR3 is TGTGCCAGCAGCCCCCGGACAGGGAGGTACAATGAGCAGTTCTTC. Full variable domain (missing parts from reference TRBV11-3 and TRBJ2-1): EAGVVQSPRYKIIEKKQPVAFWCNPISGHNTLYWYLQNLGQGPELLIRYENEEAVDDSQLPKDRFSAERLKGVDSTLKIQPAELGDSAVYLCASSPRTGRYNEQFFGPGTRLTVL.

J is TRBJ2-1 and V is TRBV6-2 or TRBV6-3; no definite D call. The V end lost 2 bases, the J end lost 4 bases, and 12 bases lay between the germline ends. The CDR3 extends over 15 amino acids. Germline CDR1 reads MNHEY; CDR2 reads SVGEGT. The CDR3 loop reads CASSYRGNPYNEQFF. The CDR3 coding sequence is TGTGCCAGCAGTTACCGAGGAAACCCGTACAATGAGCAGTTCTTC.

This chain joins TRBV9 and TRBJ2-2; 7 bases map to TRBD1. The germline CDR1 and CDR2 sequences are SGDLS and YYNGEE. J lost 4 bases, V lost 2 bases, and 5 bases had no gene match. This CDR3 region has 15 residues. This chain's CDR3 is CASSVLGQSTGELFF. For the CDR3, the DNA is TGTGCCAGCAGCGTCTTGGGACAGTCCACCGGGGAGCTGTTTTTT.

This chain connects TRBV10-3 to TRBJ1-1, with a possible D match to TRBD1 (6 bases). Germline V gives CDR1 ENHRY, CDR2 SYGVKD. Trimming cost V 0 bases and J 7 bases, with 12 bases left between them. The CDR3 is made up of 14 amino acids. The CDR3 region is CAISESGQISEAFF. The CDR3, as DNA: TGTGCCATCAGTGAGTCAGGACAGATAAGTGAAGCTTTCTTT.

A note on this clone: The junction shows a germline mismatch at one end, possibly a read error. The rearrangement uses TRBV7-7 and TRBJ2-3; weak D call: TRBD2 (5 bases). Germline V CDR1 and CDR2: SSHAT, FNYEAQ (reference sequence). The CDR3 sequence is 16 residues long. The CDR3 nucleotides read TGTGCTAGCAGCAAAGGACTGGCCCCAATCACAGATACGCAGTATTTT. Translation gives CASSKGLAPITDTQYF.

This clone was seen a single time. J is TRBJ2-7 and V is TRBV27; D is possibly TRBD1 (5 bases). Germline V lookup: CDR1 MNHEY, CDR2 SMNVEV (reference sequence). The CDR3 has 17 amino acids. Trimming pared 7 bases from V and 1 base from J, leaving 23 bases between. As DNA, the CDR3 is TGTGCCAGCAAACCTTTCATCTGGGGCGCCGCTTCCTACGAGCAGTACTTC. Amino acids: CASKPFIWGAASYEQYF.

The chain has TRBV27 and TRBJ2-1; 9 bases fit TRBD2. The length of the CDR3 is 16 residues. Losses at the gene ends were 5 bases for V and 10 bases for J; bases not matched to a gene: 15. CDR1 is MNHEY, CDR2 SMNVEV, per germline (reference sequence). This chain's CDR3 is CASSRSGTSRFIEQFF. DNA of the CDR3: TGTGCCAGCAGTCGTTCCGGGACTAGCCGTTTTATCGAGCAGTTCTTC.

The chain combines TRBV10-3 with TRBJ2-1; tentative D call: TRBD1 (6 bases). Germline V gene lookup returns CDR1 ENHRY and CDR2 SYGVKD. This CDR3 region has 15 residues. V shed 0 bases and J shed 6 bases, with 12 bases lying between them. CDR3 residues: CAISESRGSGNEQFF. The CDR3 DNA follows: TGTGCCATCAGTGAGTCGAGGGGGTCCGGCAATGAGCAGTTCTTC.